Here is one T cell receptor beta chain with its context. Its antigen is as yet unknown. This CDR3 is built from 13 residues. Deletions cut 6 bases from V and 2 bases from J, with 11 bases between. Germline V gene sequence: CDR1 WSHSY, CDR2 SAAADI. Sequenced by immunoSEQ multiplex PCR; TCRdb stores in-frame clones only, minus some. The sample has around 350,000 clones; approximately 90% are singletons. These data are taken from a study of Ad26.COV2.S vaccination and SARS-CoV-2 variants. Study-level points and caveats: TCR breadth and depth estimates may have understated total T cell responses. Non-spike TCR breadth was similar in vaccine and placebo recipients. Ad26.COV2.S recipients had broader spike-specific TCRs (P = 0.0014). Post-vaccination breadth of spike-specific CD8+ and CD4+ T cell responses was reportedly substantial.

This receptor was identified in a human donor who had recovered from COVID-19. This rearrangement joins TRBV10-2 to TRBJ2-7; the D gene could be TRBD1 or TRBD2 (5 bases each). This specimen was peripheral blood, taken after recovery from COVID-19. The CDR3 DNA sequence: TGCGCCAGCAGATCCGGGGCTCCCTACGAGCAGTACTTC. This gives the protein CASRSGAPYEQYF.